The following is a T cell receptor (beta chain) sequence with its context. V was pared by 6 bases and J by 5 bases, with 16 bases between. Germline lookup yields CDR1 SGHAT and CDR2 FQDESV (reference sequence). The CDR3 covers 15 residues. Enrollment of patients from Seattle took place during active infection, with longitudinal follow-up. The record originates from a study of blood T cell repertoires in COVID-19. Background on the study: Acute and convalescent COVID-19 specimens originated in the United States, Italy and Spain. T cells, B-cell-depleted T cells, or PBMCs supplied cDNA or gDNA.

Per the authors' pipeline: Researchers report that nucleated cell counts were estimated from reference gene primer amplification. TCRdb's copy holds only in-frame clones and misses some; the assay was immunoSEQ multiplex PCR. D and trimming were read from the DNA, whereas the V and J calls and clone size are those reported in that table. The sample includes roughly 150,000 clones, more than 75% of them seen just once. The rearrangement uses TRBV11-1 and TRBJ2-2; D is perhaps TRBD2 (7 bases). Material for sequencing was peripheral blood. The clonotype originates from a woman of 80 years or more with COVID-19, enrolled during active disease. Here the CDR3 DNA reads TGTGCCAGCAGGTCCGGGGAGGGGGATACCGGGGAGCTGTTTTTT. It codes for CASRSGEGDTGELFF.